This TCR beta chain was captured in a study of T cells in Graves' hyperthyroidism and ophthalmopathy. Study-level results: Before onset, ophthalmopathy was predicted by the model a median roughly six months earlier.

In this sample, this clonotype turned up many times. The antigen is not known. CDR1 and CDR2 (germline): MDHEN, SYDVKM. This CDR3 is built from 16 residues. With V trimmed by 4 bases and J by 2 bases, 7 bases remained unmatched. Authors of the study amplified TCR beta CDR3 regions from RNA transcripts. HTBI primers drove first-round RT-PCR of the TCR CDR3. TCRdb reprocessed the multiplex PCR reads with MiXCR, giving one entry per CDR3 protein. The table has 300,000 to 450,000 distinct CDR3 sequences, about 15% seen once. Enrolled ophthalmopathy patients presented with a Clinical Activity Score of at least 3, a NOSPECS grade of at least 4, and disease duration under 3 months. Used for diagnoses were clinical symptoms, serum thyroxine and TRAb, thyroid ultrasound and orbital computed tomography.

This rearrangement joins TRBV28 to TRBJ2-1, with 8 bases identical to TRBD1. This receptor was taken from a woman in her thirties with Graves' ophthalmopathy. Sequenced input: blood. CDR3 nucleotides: TGTGCCAGCAGTTCGCAGACAGGGGCTGCCTACAATGAGCAGTTCTTC. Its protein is CASSSQTGAAYNEQFF.